These 12 T cell receptor beta chains came from one sample sequenced in a study of regulatory T cells in long-lasting Graves disease. Building the TCR beta libraries relied on iRepertoire HTBI primers, and CDR3 regions underwent Arm-PCR. TCRdb reprocessed the multiplex PCR reads via MiXCR and lists one record per CDR3 protein. This table holds 680,000 or so distinct CDR3 sequences, about 16% found once. This sample's time point: newly diagnosed GD, antithyroid drugs for less than 3 months. Preparation of the TCR library used RNA extracted from PBMCs. The data also belong to a second study, concerning T cells in Graves' hyperthyroidism and ophthalmopathy.

The sequencing used peripheral blood mononuclear cells (PBMCs), collected at new diagnosis, from a patient treated with antithyroid drugs. The receptors come from a woman aged 25 to 39 with Graves disease.

This clonotype was counted ten times or more. Germline and junction disagree at one end, which may indicate a read error. The chain carries TRBV27 and TRBJ1-1; 8 bases fit TRBD1. In germline, CDR1 is MNHEY, CDR2 SMNVEV (reference sequence). The CDR3 runs 14 residues. The CDR3 region is CASSSDRVGTEAFF. The DNA of the CDR3 is TGCGCCAGCAGTTCGGACAGGGTCGGGACTGAAGCTTTCTTT.

This clonotype was recorded many times. The chain uses TRBV28 and TRBJ2-7; D tentatively reads TRBD1 or TRBD2 (5 bases each). The V gene's germline CDR1 is MDHEN and CDR2 SYDVKM. The CDR3 is 12 amino acids. V was cut by 7 bases and J by 4 bases, with 11 bases left in between. The CDR3 spells CASTGTEYEQYF. The CDR3 DNA follows: TGTGCCAGCACAGGGACGGAGTACGAGCAGTACTTC.

This clonotype was found many times. This sequence joins TRBV28 and TRBJ2-7; 7 bases agree with TRBD2. Per the germline V gene, CDR1 is MDHEN and CDR2 is SYDVKM. Unmatched junction bases numbered 13, after V lost 3 bases and J lost 2 bases. The length of the CDR3 is 17 residues. The CDR3 coding sequence is TGTGCCAGCAGTTTCTATGCAGCGGGACTCGCCACCTACGAGCAGTACTTC. This translates into CASSFYAAGLATYEQYF.

This clonotype was seen repeatedly, ten times or more. This chain links TRBV18 with TRBJ2-5, with 7 bases fitting TRBD1. The V gene end was trimmed by 3 bases and the J gene end by 4 bases; junction bases not matched to a gene: 2. This CDR3 has 13 residues. CDR1 is KGHSH and CDR2 is LQKENI in the germline V gene. The chain's CDR3 is CASSPRQGETQYF. The CDR3 DNA is TGTGCCAGCTCACCCAGACAGGGAGAGACCCAGTACTTC.

This clonotype was counted at least ten times. The chain links TRBV2 to TRBJ2-1, with D possibly TRBD2 on 5 matching bases. CDR1 and CDR2 (germline): SNHLY, FYNNEI. V lost 7 bases and J 5 bases, leaving 15 bases between the germline ends. This CDR3 comprises 14 residues. The CDR3 DNA reads TGTGCCAGCAACGAGGGAGTGCTCCACAATGAGCAGTTCTTC. This sequence encodes CASNEGVLHNEQFF. The full variable domain, completed using reference TRBV2 and TRBJ2-1, is EPEVTQTPSHQVTQMGQEVILRCVPISNHLYFYWYRQILGQKVEFLVSFYNNEISEKSEIFDDQFSVERPDGSNFTLKIRSTKLEDSAMYFCASNEGVLHNEQFFGPGTRLTVL.

This clonotype was seen repeatedly, ten times or more. J is TRBJ1-2 and V is TRBV28, with TRBD1 as a possible D gene (5 bases). V was shortened by 8 bases and J by 6 bases, with 16 bases between the two germline ends. This CDR3 contains 13 residues. Germline V gene data show CDR1 as MDHEN and CDR2 as SYDVKM. The CDR3 DNA reads as TGTGCCAGCTCTGTAAGGACACACAATGGCTACACCTTC. It encodes CASSVRTHNGYTF.

The chain links TRBV5-4 to TRBJ2-7; 11 positions agree with TRBD2. Trimming at V came to 4 bases and at J to 0 bases, leaving 9 bases not matched to a gene. The germline gives CDR1 SGHNT, CDR2 YYREEE (reference sequence). This CDR3 spans 17 amino acids. CDR3 bases: TGTGCCAGCAGCCTCGGGACTAGCGGCTTCAGCTCCTACGAGCAGTACTTC. It translates to CASSLGTSGFSSYEQYF.

This clonotype has more than one count but fewer than ten. The chain combines TRBV2 with TRBJ2-2; 8 bases line up with TRBD1. V dropped 4 bases and J dropped 5; count of bases not matched to a gene: 9. Germline CDR1 and CDR2: SNHLY and FYNNEI. The CDR3 covers 16 residues. In DNA, the CDR3 is TGTGCCAGCAGTGTTGAGTCAGGGGGCAGAACCGGGGAGCTGTTTTTT. Residues: CASSVESGGRTGELFF.

This clonotype occurred many times. This chain connects TRBV27 to TRBJ2-1; D ambiguous. The CDR3 runs 15 residues. The germline V gene has CDR1 MNHEY and CDR2 SMNVEV (reference sequence). V was clipped by 5 bases and J by 0 bases, with 11 bases between them. The CDR3 DNA reads TGTGCCAGCAGTCCCCTGGTAAGCTCCTACAATGAGCAGTTCTTC. Protein: CASSPLVSSYNEQFF.

The genes are TRBV5-1 and TRBJ2-3, with D uncertain. CDR3 length: 14 amino acids. Germline CDR1 is SGHRS and CDR2 is YFSETQ. V was clipped by 0 bases and J by 3 bases, with 8 bases between them. Written as DNA, the CDR3 is TGCGCCAGCAGCTTGGGTCGGGTGACAGATACGCAGTATTTT. It encodes CASSLGRVTDTQYF. Based on the CDR3 plus reference TRBV5-1 and TRBJ2-3, the full variable domain is KAGVTQTPRYLIKTRGQQVTLSCSPISGHRSVSWYQQTPGQGLQFLFEYFSETQRNKGNFPGRFSGRQFSNSRSEMNVSTLELGDSALYLCASSLGRVTDTQYFGPGTRLTVL.

This clonotype was counted ten times or more. V is TRBV7-6 and J is TRBJ2-1, with 12 bases identical to TRBD2. Germline trimming cut 1 base from V and 9 bases from J; bases unmatched to any gene: 16. Germline V gene data show CDR1 as SGHVS and CDR2 as FNYEAQ. This CDR3 region has 19 residues. The CDR3 coding sequence is TGTGCCAGCAGCTTAGGTCCCTCTCTAGCGGGAGGGCCAGAACTTGAGCAGTTCTTC. It encodes CASSLGPSLAGGPELEQFF.

The rearrangement uses TRBV2 and TRBJ2-2; TRBD2 might be the D (5 bases). Trimming shortened V by 3 bases and J by 0 bases, and 8 bases separated the two germline ends. The germline gives CDR1 SNHLY, CDR2 FYNNEI. The CDR3 length is 15 residues. The CDR3 sequence: CASSDPGTNTGELFF. The DNA for the CDR3 is TGTGCCAGCAGTGACCCCGGGACGAACACCGGGGAGCTGTTTTTT.